Listed below are T cell receptor beta chains from one sample, sequenced in a study of somatic mutations in cytotoxic T cells in rheumatoid arthritis. The table came from immunoSEQ multiplex PCR; TCRdb's copy has only in-frame clones and leaves some out. This sample has around 2,200 clones, with around 84% found just once. The sample was CD8+ T cells sorted from blood. These receptors were collected from a man between 60 and 75 years old with rheumatoid arthritis. Both conserved end residues are part of each CDR3. The order of the fields is clone size, D gene, J gene, V gene, CDR3 DNA, CDR3 protein. The D gene is left open where the match is weak. Some rows have no size entry. The others give once, few or many, or a class for an expanded clone.

size: .; D: TRBD1; J: TRBJ1-2; V: TRBV4-3; DNA: TGCGCCAGCAGCCAAGACCGGACAGGGGGACCTATTTATGGCTACACCTTC; CDR3: CASSQDRTGGPIYGYTF
size: few; D: TRBD2; J: TRBJ2-7; V: TRBV4-2; DNA: TGTGCCAGCAGCCTCGCCGATAGCGGGGGCTACGAGCAGTACTTC; CDR3: CASSLADSGGYEQYF
size: .; D: TRBD2; J: TRBJ2-5; V: TRBV14; DNA: TGTGCCAGCAGCCAACTAGCGGGGGGGCGAGAGACCCAGTACTTC; CDR3: CASSQLAGGRETQYF
size: once; D: .; J: TRBJ2-7; V: TRBV28; DNA: TGTGCCAGCACCCCCCGGGTCTCCTCCTACGAGCAGTACTTC; CDR3: CASTPRVSSYEQYF
size: .; D: TRBD2; J: TRBJ2-1; V: TRBV9; DNA: TGTGCCAGCAGCGTAGTTGGACTAGCGGGGGGGTCCAGGTACAATGAGCAGTTCTTC; CDR3: CASSVVGLAGGSRYNEQFF
size: .; D: .; J: TRBJ1-4; V: TRBV9; DNA: TGTGCCAGCAGCGTAGAGGGAGGGAGCGAAAAACTGTTTTTT; CDR3: CASSVEGGSEKLFF
size: once; D: .; J: TRBJ2-5; V: TRBV4-1; DNA: TGCGCCAGCAGCCAAGTCCCGGCGGGGACTGAAGAGACCCAGTACTTC; CDR3: CASSQVPAGTEETQYF
size: .; D: .; J: TRBJ2-5; V: TRBV21-1; DNA: TGTGCCAGCGGCTCCCTCAGACTAGCGGGGGTCGAGTACCAAGAGACCCAGTACTTC; CDR3: CASGSLRLAGVEYQETQYF
size: few; D: TRBD1; J: TRBJ2-2; V: TRBV6-4; DNA: TGTGCCAGCAGGGCCCTGGGACAGGGCGGGCCCGGGGAGCTGTTTTTT; CDR3: CASRALGQGGPGELFF
size: .; D: .; J: TRBJ2-2; V: TRBV7-2; DNA: TGTGCCAGCAGCCCACTCGGGGGAGCATACACCGGGGAGCTGTTTTTT; CDR3: CASSPLGGAYTGELFF
size: hyperexpanded; D: .; J: TRBJ2-2; V: TRBV9; DNA: TGTGCCAGCAGCGTAAAGTCGGAGGAGCCGAACACCGGGGAGCTGTTTTTT; CDR3: CASSVKSEEPNTGELFF
size: .; D: TRBD1; J: TRBJ2-5; V: TRBV7-9; DNA: TGTGCCAGCAGCTCGGACAGGGATCAAGAGACCCAGTACTTC; CDR3: CASSSDRDQETQYF
size: .; D: TRBD1; J: TRBJ1-2; V: TRBV5-1; DNA: TGCGCCAGTCGGACAGGGGTACAAGCTAACTATGGCTACACCTTC; CDR3: CASRTGVQANYGYTF
size: .; D: TRBD2; J: TRBJ2-5; V: TRBV6-7; DNA: TGTGCCAGCAGTCCCCGGACTAGCGGGGGCCCCCAAGAGACCCAGTACTTC; CDR3: CASSPRTSGGPQETQYF
size: .; D: TRBD2; J: TRBJ2-5; V: TRBV7-2; DNA: TGTGCCAGCAGCCCCTCCCCGGGAGGTGGGACCCAGTACTTC; CDR3: CASSPSPGGGTQYF
size: few; D: .; J: TRBJ2-3; V: TRBV27; DNA: TGTGCCAGCAGTTTTTACGGGTTTGGCACAGATACGCAGTATTTT; CDR3: CASSFYGFGTDTQYF
size: few; D: .; J: TRBJ2-7; V: TRBV28; DNA: TGTGCCAGCAGTCAACCCGGGAGAGCCCTATACGAGCAGTACTTC; CDR3: CASSQPGRALYEQYF
size: .; D: .; J: TRBJ1-2; V: TRBV28; DNA: TGTGCCAGCAATCTGGGGCAGGGGATGTTTTGGGATGGCTACACCTTC; CDR3: CASNLGQGMFWDGYTF
size: .; D: TRBD1; J: TRBJ1-1; V: TRBV7-9; DNA: TGTGCCAGCAGCTCCGCTGACAGGGGGGGAGCTGAAGCTTTCTTT; CDR3: CASSSADRGGAEAFF
size: .; D: .; J: TRBJ1-1; V: TRBV19; DNA: TGTGCCAGTACCCTAGGGGACACTTACCTGGACACTGAAGCTTTCTTT; CDR3: CASTLGDTYLDTEAFF
size: .; D: .; J: TRBJ1-4; V: TRBV4-1; DNA: TGCGCCAGCAGCCTACTTCAGGGGAATGAAAAACTGTTTTTT; CDR3: CASSLLQGNEKLFF
size: .; D: .; J: TRBJ2-5; V: TRBV6-5; DNA: TGTGCCAGCGGGGAGGGCGGGGGCGAAGAGACCCAGTACTTC; CDR3: CASGEGGGEETQYF
size: .; D: TRBD2; J: TRBJ2-3; V: TRBV19; DNA: TGTGCCAGTAGTATAGATAGCGGGGGGGCTTTGGATACGCAGTATTTT; CDR3: CASSIDSGGALDTQYF
size: .; D: TRBD1; J: TRBJ1-2; V: TRBV4-1; DNA: TGCGCCAGCAGCCAAGGTCGGACAGGGGCTAACTATGGCTACACCTTC; CDR3: CASSQGRTGANYGYTF
size: .; D: TRBD1; J: TRBJ2-7; V: TRBV19; DNA: TGTGCCAGTAGTGCCAAGGGCGCGGGACAGGGGGTATACGAGCAGTACTTC; CDR3: CASSAKGAGQGVYEQYF
size: .; D: .; J: TRBJ1-6; V: TRBV27; DNA: TGTGCCAGCAGTTTGGAGGGTAATTCACCCCTCCACTTT; CDR3: CASSLEGNSPLHF
size: .; D: .; J: TRBJ2-4; V: TRBV20-1; DNA: TGCAGTGCTAGCCGGGGAAACATTCAGTACTTC; CDR3: CSASRGNIQYF
size: .; D: TRBD2; J: TRBJ2-3; V: TRBV7-6; DNA: TGTGCCAGCAGCTTAGCGGCTAGCGGGGGGACAGATACGCAGTATTTT; CDR3: CASSLAASGGTDTQYF
size: .; D: TRBD2; J: TRBJ2-5; V: TRBV2; DNA: TGTGCCTTTTGGACTAGCGGGGACCAAGAGACCCAGTACTTC; CDR3: CAFWTSGDQETQYF
size: few; D: TRBD1; J: TRBJ2-1; V: TRBV7-8; DNA: TGTGCTAGCAGCCCGCGGACAGGGGGGGATGAGCAGTTCTTC; CDR3: CASSPRTGGDEQFF